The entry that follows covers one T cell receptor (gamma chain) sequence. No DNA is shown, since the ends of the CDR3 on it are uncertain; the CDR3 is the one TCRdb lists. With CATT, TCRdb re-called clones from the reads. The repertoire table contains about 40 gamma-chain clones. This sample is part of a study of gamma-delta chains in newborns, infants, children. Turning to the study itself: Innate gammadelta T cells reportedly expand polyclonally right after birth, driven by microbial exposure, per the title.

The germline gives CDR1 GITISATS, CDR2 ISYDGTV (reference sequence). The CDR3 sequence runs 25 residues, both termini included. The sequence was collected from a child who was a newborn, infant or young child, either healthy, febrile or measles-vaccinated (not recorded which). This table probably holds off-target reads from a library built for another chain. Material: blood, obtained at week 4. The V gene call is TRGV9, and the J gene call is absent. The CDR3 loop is CACDTGGYASWDTRQMFFGTGIKLF.